The following is a TCR beta chain sequence with its context. Its antigen is unidentified. One end of the junction fails to match germline, which may point to a read error. This sample was included in a study of tumor-infiltrating lymphocytes in primary liver carcinoma. Study summary: The patient group consisted of men and women aged 30 to 69 years.

Whole-study findings and limits: Less overlap was seen in tumor-adjacent and tumor-blood pairs than in tumor region pairs.

For blood RNA, unsorted whole blood served as the source, and germline DNA was extracted too. The investigators made TCR beta cDNA from approximately 0.5 ug total RNA, using a constant-region primer. It was through three nested multiplex PCR rounds of slightly modified ARM-PCR that TCR beta libraries arose. TRBV1-TRBV30 forward primers paired with a C-beta reverse primer were used in the first two PCR rounds, which ran roughly 9 cycles each. TCRdb itself ran the multiplex PCR reads through MiXCR, one entry per CDR3 protein. The data contain 310,000 or so distinct CDR3 sequences, about three fifths of them seen just once; the ten biggest clones take up 17%. The V gene's germline CDR1 is LGHNA and CDR2 YSLEER. This CDR3 comprises 13 residues.

This chain joins TRBV4-3 and TRBJ1-5; D not resolved. What was sequenced was peripheral blood. The clonotype comes from a woman under 40 with primary liver carcinoma and hepatitis B virus infection. CDR3 nucleotides: TGCGCCAGCATCCAAGATGGTAATCAGCCCCAGCATTTT. Translated: CASIQDGNQPQHF.